The T cell receptor beta chain described here comes from a study of T cells after posttransplantation cyclophosphamide. Study-level results: Recipient CMV seropositivity and CMV reactivation strongly tracked TRB clonality.

Libraries were prepared by immunoSEQ multiplex PCR; TCRdb keeps only in-frame clonotypes and omits some of them. The repertoire holds some 66,000 clones, with 80% to 95% as singletons. The CDR3 contains 13 residues. The germline V gene has CDR1 SEHNR and CDR2 FQNEAQ (reference sequence). Trimming took 5 bases from V and 8 from J, leaving 13 bases between them. As to this clone: Its antigen is currently unknown.

This sequence was found in a woman in her twenties or thirties in good health and a related stem cell transplant donor. The J gene is TRBJ1-5, the V gene TRBV7-9; possible D gene TRBD1, 6 bases. The sequenced sample was PBMCs. In DNA, the CDR3 is TGTGCCAGCAGCGTAACAGGGACGGAGCCCCAGCATTTT. Its protein product is CASSVTGTEPQHF.